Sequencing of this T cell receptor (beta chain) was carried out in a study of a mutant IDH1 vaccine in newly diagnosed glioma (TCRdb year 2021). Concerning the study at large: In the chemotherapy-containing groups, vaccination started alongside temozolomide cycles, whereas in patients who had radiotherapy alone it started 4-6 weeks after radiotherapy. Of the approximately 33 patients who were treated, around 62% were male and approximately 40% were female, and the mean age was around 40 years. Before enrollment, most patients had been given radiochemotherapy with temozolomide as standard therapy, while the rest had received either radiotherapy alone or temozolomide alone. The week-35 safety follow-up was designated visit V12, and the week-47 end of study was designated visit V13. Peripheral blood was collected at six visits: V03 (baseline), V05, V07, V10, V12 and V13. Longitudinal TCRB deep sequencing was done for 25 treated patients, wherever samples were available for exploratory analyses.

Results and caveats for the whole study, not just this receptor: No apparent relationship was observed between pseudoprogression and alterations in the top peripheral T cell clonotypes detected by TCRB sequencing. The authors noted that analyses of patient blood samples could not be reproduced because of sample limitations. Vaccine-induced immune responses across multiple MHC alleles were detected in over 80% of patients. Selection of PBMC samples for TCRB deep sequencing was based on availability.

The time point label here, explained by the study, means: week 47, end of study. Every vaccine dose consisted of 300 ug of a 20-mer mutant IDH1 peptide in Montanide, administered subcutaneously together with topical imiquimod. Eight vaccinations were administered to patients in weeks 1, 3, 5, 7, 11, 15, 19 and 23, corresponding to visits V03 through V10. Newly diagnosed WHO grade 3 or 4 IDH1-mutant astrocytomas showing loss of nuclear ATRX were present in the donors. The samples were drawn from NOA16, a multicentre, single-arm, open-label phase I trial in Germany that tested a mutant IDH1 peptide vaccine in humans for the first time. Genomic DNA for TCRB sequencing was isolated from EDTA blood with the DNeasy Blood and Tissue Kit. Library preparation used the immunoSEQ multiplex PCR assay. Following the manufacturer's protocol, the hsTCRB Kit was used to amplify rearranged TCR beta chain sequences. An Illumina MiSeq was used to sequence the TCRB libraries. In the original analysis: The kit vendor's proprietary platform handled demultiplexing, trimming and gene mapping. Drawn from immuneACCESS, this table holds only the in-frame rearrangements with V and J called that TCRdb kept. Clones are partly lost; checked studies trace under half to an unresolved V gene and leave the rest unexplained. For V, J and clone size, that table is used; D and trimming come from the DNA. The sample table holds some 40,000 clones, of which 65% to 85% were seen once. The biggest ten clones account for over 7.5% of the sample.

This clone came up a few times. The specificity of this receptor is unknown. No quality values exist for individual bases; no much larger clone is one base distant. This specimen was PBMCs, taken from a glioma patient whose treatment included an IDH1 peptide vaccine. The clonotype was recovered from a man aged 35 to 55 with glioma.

The nucleotides read TGCGCCAGCAGCCAAGAAGAAGGCAGGGCTGAGCAGTTCTTC. Its product reads: CASSQEEGRAEQFF. The sequence links TRBV4-3 to TRBJ2-1; TRBD1 is possibly the D segment (5 matching bases). The CDR1 and CDR2 encoded by the germline V gene are LGHNA and YSLEER. The germline ends are 12 bases apart after V is trimmed by 0 bases and J by 9 bases. From the cysteine up to the phenylalanine, the CDR3 has a length of 14 residues. Just CDR3 DNA is preserved here, 42 bases in frame from base 1.